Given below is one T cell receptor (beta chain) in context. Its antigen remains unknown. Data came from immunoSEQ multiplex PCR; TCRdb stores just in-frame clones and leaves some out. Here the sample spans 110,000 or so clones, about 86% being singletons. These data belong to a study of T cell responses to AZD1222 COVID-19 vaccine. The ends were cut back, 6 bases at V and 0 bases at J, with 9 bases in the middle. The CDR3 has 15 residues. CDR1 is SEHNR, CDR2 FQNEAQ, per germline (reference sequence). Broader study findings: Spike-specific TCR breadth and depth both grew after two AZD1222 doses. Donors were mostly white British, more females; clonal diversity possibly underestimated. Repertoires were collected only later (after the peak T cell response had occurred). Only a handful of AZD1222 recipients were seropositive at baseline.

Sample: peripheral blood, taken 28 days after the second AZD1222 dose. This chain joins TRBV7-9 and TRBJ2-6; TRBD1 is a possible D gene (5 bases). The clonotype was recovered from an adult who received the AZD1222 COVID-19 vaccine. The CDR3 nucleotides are TGTGCCAGCAGTAAAGGGGACTCTGGGGCCAACGTCCTGACTTTC. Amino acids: CASSKGDSGANVLTF. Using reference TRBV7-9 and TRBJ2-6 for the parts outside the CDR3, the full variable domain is DTGVSQNPRHKITKRGQNVTFRCDPISEHNRLYWYRQTLGQGPEFLTYFQNEAQLEKSRLLSDRFSAERPKGSFSTLEIQRTEQGDSAMYLCASSKGDSGANVLTFGAGSRLTVL.